This TCR beta chain was obtained from a study of OX40 agonist ivuxolimab in advanced cancers. For the study at large: Dose-escalation patients' cancers were hepatocellular carcinoma, melanoma, renal cell or head and neck cancer. Overall study findings and caveats: CD4+ and CD8+ blood T cells expanded clonally by week 6 at 0.1 to 3.0 mg/kg.

About this clone itself: Antigen unknown.

Sampling times: baseline, cycle 4 day 1, cycle 7 day 1. Germline assignment: CDR1 SGHKS and CDR2 YYEKEE (reference sequence). V gave up 4 bases and J gave up 0 bases, with 8 bases separating them. The length of the CDR3 is 13 residues. TCRdb keeps only in-frame clones here, not all; method: immunoSEQ multiplex PCR. Found here are 40,000 to 60,000 clones, about 90% of them singletons; the top ten hold around 48%. Sequences were derived from CD4+ or CD8+ T cells sorted from blood, sampled in a trial of the OX40 agonist ivuxolimab. This chain joins TRBV5-5 and TRBJ2-7; the D is unclear. The origin of this receptor is an adult with an advanced solid tumor such as melanoma, head and neck, liver or kidney cancer. CDR3: CASSPTLSYEQYF. CDR3 coding DNA: TGTGCCAGCAGCCCCACCCTCTCCTACGAGCAGTACTTC.